A selection of T cell receptor beta chains follows, all from one sample in a study of type 1 and type 2 diabetes patients. TCRdb re-derived calls from the multiplex PCR reads in MiXCR, one entry per CDR3 protein. Among about 270,000 distinct CDR3 sequences, around 47% were seen once, and the ten largest hold approximately 13%. The sequenced sample consisted of peripheral blood mononuclear cells (PBMCs). Receptors originate from a young man with type 2 diabetes. CDR3s include the opening cysteine and the closing phenylalanine or tryptophan. The order of the fields is clone size, D gene, J gene, V gene, CDR3 DNA, CDR3 protein. D genes are given only for firm matches. Size is stated for part of the rows, as once, few or many counts, or as a class when the clone is expanded.

size: .; D: TRBD1; J: TRBJ2-5; V: TRBV2; DNA: TGTGCCAGCAAAGGACAGGGTAATCTGGAGTGGGAGACCCAGTACTTC; CDR3: CASKGQGNLEWETQYF
size: .; D: TRBD1; J: TRBJ1-2; V: TRBV19; DNA: TGTGCCAGTACCACCAGGACAGGTGCACCGGGCTTCTATGGCTACACCTTC; CDR3: CASTTRTGAPGFYGYTF
size: .; D: .; J: TRBJ1-1; V: TRBV12-3/TRBV12-4; DNA: TGTGCCGGCAGTTTAGTAGTAACTGAGGGAGCTTTCTTT; CDR3: CAGSLVVTEGAFF
size: .; D: .; J: TRBJ2-3; V: TRBV30; DNA: TGTGCCTGGAGTGTACAAACAGATACGCAGTATTTC; CDR3: CAWSVQTDTQYF
size: few; D: .; J: TRBJ1-1; V: TRBV12-3/TRBV12-4; DNA: TGTGCCAGCACCCCCGACGGGAGCACTGAAGCTTTCTTT; CDR3: CASTPDGSTEAFF
size: many; D: TRBD1; J: TRBJ2-7; V: TRBV2; DNA: TGTGCCAGCAGGACAGGGGTAGGGACCTACGAGCAGTACTTC; CDR3: CASRTGVGTYEQYF
size: .; D: .; J: TRBJ1-1; V: TRBV9; DNA: TGTGCCAGCAGCGTGCCCCAGGGAGGCGTGAACACTGAAGCTTTCTTT; CDR3: CASSVPQGGVNTEAFF
size: .; D: TRBD1; J: TRBJ2-7; V: TRBV7-3; DNA: TGTGCCAGCAGCCAGGACAGGGGGCAAGCCTACGAGCAGTACTTC; CDR3: CASSQDRGQAYEQYF
size: few; D: TRBD1; J: TRBJ2-2; V: TRBV2; DNA: TGTGCCAGCACTTTGATTCGGGGGACAGGGTACGGCCCGAGCACCGGGGAGCTGTTTTTT; CDR3: CASTLIRGTGYGPSTGELFF
size: .; D: .; J: TRBJ2-5; V: TRBV27; DNA: TGTGCCAGCAGAAGGGACAACCGGTACCAAGAGACCCAGTACTTC; CDR3: CASRRDNRYQETQYF
size: .; D: .; J: TRBJ1-5; V: TRBV12-3/TRBV12-4; DNA: TGTGCCAGCGGTGGGCAGGGAGACAATCAGCCCCAGCATTTT; CDR3: CASGGQGDNQPQHF
size: few; D: TRBD1; J: TRBJ1-1; V: TRBV19; DNA: TGTGCCAGTAGTATAGTACACAGGGGGTCCGAGAACACTGAAGCTTTTTTT; CDR3: CASSIVHRGSENTEAFF
size: .; D: .; J: TRBJ2-5; V: TRBV28; DNA: TGTGCCAGCAGTTTGTCTGGCGGCGCGTCAGAGACCCAGTACTTC; CDR3: CASSLSGGASETQYF
size: .; D: .; J: TRBJ2-7; V: TRBV11-2; DNA: TGTGCCAGCAGCTTAACGGCGGGGAGCTCCTACGAGCAGTACTTC; CDR3: CASSLTAGSSYEQYF
size: once; D: TRBD2; J: TRBJ2-7; V: TRBV5-1; DNA: TGCGCCAGCAGCTGGGGACTAGCGGGAGTCTCCTACGAGCAGTACTTC; CDR3: CASSWGLAGVSYEQYF
size: many; D: .; J: TRBJ2-5; V: TRBV19; DNA: TGTGCCAGTAGGGGCGTTGCTCAAGAGACCCAGTACTTC; CDR3: CASRGVAQETQYF
size: many; D: TRBD2; J: TRBJ2-1; V: TRBV2; DNA: TGTGCCAGCAGTGGGGGACTACTCTACAATGAGCAGTTCTTC; CDR3: CASSGGLLYNEQFF
size: many; D: .; J: TRBJ2-5; V: TRBV30; DNA: TGTGCCTGGGGCCCTTGGACAGAGACCCAGTACTTC; CDR3: CAWGPWTETQYF
size: .; D: .; J: TRBJ2-6; V: TRBV20-1; DNA: TGCAGTGCTAGAGGTTACGGGGCCAACGTCCTGACTTTC; CDR3: CSARGYGANVLTF
size: many; D: .; J: TRBJ1-1; V: TRBV6-6; DNA: TGTGCCAGCAACCGTCCGGGATTGAGCTCTGAAGCTTTCTTT; CDR3: CASNRPGLSSEAFF
size: .; D: TRBD2; J: TRBJ2-2; V: TRBV2; DNA: TGTGCCAGCAGTGGCCCGGGGCTAGCGGGAGTAATGGTCACCGGGGAGCTGTTTTTT; CDR3: CASSGPGLAGVMVTGELFF
size: once; D: TRBD1; J: TRBJ2-2; V: TRBV4-1; DNA: TGCGCCAGCAGCCAAGCCCGGACAGGGTATTCCGGGGAGCTGTTTTTT; CDR3: CASSQARTGYSGELFF
size: .; D: .; J: TRBJ2-3; V: TRBV28; DNA: TGTGCCACCGGGGCAGATACGCAGTATTTT; CDR3: CATGADTQYF
size: few; D: .; J: TRBJ1-1; V: TRBV19; DNA: TGTGCCAGTAGTATAGATTACCAACAGAACACTGAAGCTTTCTTT; CDR3: CASSIDYQQNTEAFF
size: .; D: .; J: TRBJ2-5; V: TRBV19; DNA: TGTGCCAGTAGTAGACGGGGACCCGAAGAGACCCAGTACTTC; CDR3: CASSRRGPEETQYF
size: .; D: .; J: TRBJ2-1; V: TRBV29-1; DNA: TGCAGCGTTGAAGGCGGGACGGAACCACCCAATGAGCAGTTCTTC; CDR3: CSVEGGTEPPNEQFF
size: .; D: .; J: TRBJ2-7; V: TRBV15; DNA: TGTGCCACCAGCAGAGTGTACCGCAACGAGCAGTACTTC; CDR3: CATSRVYRNEQYF
size: .; D: .; J: TRBJ2-7; V: TRBV6-5; DNA: TGTGCCAGATCCAGGGTTCCCCTCGAGCAGTACTTC; CDR3: CARSRVPLEQYF
size: .; D: .; J: TRBJ2-2; V: TRBV27; DNA: TGTGCCAGCGGAAGGGACAACACCGGGGAGCTGTTTTTT; CDR3: CASGRDNTGELFF
size: .; D: TRBD2; J: TRBJ2-3; V: TRBV20-1; DNA: TGCAGTGCCCGACTAGCGGGAGTGACAGATACGCAGTATTTT; CDR3: CSARLAGVTDTQYF
size: .; D: TRBD2; J: TRBJ2-5; V: TRBV7-2; DNA: TGTGCCAGCAGCTCCACTGAGCGGGGGGGTCACGAGACCCAGTACTTC; CDR3: CASSSTERGGHETQYF
size: .; D: .; J: TRBJ2-1; V: TRBV20-1; DNA: TGCAGTGCTAGTATAGGGTCCAGAAGCTCCTACAATGAGCAGTTCTTC; CDR3: CSASIGSRSSYNEQFF